Below, 10 T cell receptor beta chains from the same sample are listed, as sequenced in a study of regulatory T cells in long-lasting Graves disease. In building TCR beta libraries, iRepertoire HTBI primers were used together with Arm-PCR of CDR3 regions. TCRdb redid the calling of the multiplex PCR reads with MiXCR, one entry per CDR3 protein. The profile shows 250,000 or so distinct CDR3 sequences, around 20% of them singletons. Specified time point: newly diagnosed GD, antithyroid drugs for less than 3 months. RNA extracted from PBMCs served as the sequencing template. The starting material was peripheral blood mononuclear cells (PBMCs), obtained at new diagnosis, from a patient treated with antithyroid drugs. The source of these receptors is a female donor with Graves disease.

This clonotype has only a few counts. A much larger clone differs from this one at a single base, so this may be a read error. Here the CDR3 omits its conserved ending phenylalanine or tryptophan, so a read error is the likely source. The rearrangement uses TRBV12-3 or TRBV12-4 and TRBJ1-2, with TRBD1 matching 7 bases. The CDR3 runs to 14 residues. The V and J ends lost 6 bases and 2 bases, in that order; junction bases with no gene match: 6. In nucleotides, the CDR3 is TGTGCCAGCAGCATCTCCAGGGGGAACTATGGCTACACCCTC. It is translated as CASSISRGNYGYTL.

This sequence joins TRBV29-1 and TRBJ2-7; tentatively, D is TRBD1 (5 bases). The CDR3 sequence is 13 residues long. V lost 4 bases and J lost 4, with 14 bases in between. Germline V gene data show CDR1 as SQVTM and CDR2 as ANQGSEA. CDR3 nucleotide sequence: TGCAGCGTTGGTGAACAGGCCCCGTACGAGCAGTACTTC. Protein product: CSVGEQAPYEQYF.

The V and J genes are TRBV20-1 and TRBJ1-6; 7 bases line up with TRBD1. CDR3 length: 12 residues. V dropped 4 bases and J dropped 9; count of bases not matched to a gene: 3. Per germline, CDR1 DFQATT and CDR2 SNEGSKA (reference sequence). DNA for the CDR3: TGCAGTGCTACAGGGGGGGGTTCACCCCTCCACTTT. Translated: CSATGGGSPLHF.

Many counts were recorded for this clonotype. CDR3 protein: CASSYPKSNTGELFF. As DNA, the CDR3 is TGTGCCAGCAGTTACCCCAAATCGAACACCGGGGAGCTGTTTTTT. The chain joins TRBV12-3 or TRBV12-4 to TRBJ2-2, with D unclear. Trimming removed 4 bases at V and 0 bases at J, with 9 bases between. The length of the CDR3 is 15 residues.

Ten or more counts support this clonotype. This chain links TRBV12-3 or TRBV12-4 with TRBJ2-1; 10 nucleotides agree with TRBD1. Trimming at V came to 7 bases and at J to 2 bases, leaving 5 bases not matched to a gene. The CDR3 covers 15 residues. In DNA, the CDR3 is TGTGCCAGCAACCCGGGACAGGGGCCCTACAATGAGCAGTTCTTC. Encoded protein: CASNPGQGPYNEQFF.

As concerns this clonotype: One end of the junction varies from germline; a read error may be responsible. DNA of the CDR3: TGTGCCAGCAGCCCACAGGGGGCCTATGGCCACACCTTC. Its translation is CASSPQGAYGHTF. This chain connects TRBV27 to TRBJ1-2; 9 nucleotides align to TRBD1. Germline-derived CDR1 and CDR2 are MNHEY and SMNVEV (reference sequence). The CDR3 has 13 residues.

At least ten counts were recorded for this clonotype. The rearrangement links TRBV20-1 to TRBJ2-7; TRBD2 matches 12 bases. Germline assignment: CDR1 DFQATT and CDR2 SNEGSKA (reference sequence). The CDR3 runs 14 residues. The ends lost 3 bases at V and 5 bases at J; junction bases unmatched: 5. The CDR3 is CSASPRTSGNEQYF. The CDR3 bases are TGCAGTGCTAGTCCCCGGACTAGCGGGAACGAGCAGTACTTC.

The sample holds many counts of this clonotype. This rearrangement joins TRBV2 to TRBJ1-1; D remains ambiguous. Germline assignment: CDR1 SNHLY and CDR2 FYNNEI. The CDR3 contains 14 residues. V gave up 8 bases and J gave up 8 bases, with 21 bases separating them. CDR3 in amino acids: CASHLNAGTGEAFF. The CDR3 DNA follows: TGTGCCAGCCACCTGAACGCAGGAACGGGCGAAGCTTTCTTT. Variable domain in full (rest from reference TRBV2 and TRBJ1-1): EPEVTQTPSHQVTQMGQEVILRCVPISNHLYFYWYRQILGQKVEFLVSFYNNEISEKSEIFDDQFSVERPDGSNFTLKIRSTKLEDSAMYFCASHLNAGTGEAFFGQGTRLTVV.

This clonotype was observed many times. The V gene is TRBV7-2, the J gene TRBJ2-5; D is undetermined. V was clipped by 0 bases and J by 5 bases, with 13 bases between them. The CDR3 is 15 amino acids. The germline V gene has CDR1 SGHTA and CDR2 FQGNSA. The CDR3 nucleotides are TGTGCCAGCAGCTTAGCCGGGCCCCCTGGGGAGACCCAGTACTTC. This sequence encodes CASSLAGPPGETQYF.

Worth noting for this clonotype: One base away lies a much larger clone, so this may be a sequencing read error. The chain recombines TRBV7-2 with TRBJ2-3, with TRBD2 matching over 13 bases. With the DNA end fitting TRBJ2-7 better, the J assignment may be wrong. The CDR3 contains 19 residues. Germline values: CDR1 SGHTA, CDR2 FQGNSA. The CDR3 is CASSFRTSGSNFGSNEQYF. CDR3 in DNA: TGCGCCAGCAGCTTTAGGACTAGCGGGAGTAATTTTGGGTCGAATGAGCAGTACTTC.